These 32 T cell receptor beta chains came from one sample sequenced in a study of T-cell memory formation after mild COVID-19. TCRdb re-analysed the 5' RACE reads in MiXCR, keeping a single row per CDR3 protein. This sample has approximately 260,000 distinct CDR3 sequences, with approximately 16% found just once. Sequencing was done on a sample of PBMCs or a T cell subset sorted from them (not recorded which). All receptors derive from a man between 18 and 35 years old who had mild COVID-19 (a few samples of this study predate the infection). Cell type and time point are not known.

The chain joins TRBV9 to TRBJ1-6; TRBD1 might be the D (6 bases). The germline V gene has CDR1 SGDLS and CDR2 YYNGEE. The CDR3 length is 15 residues. V was trimmed by 0 bases and J by 10 bases, leaving 14 bases between them. The CDR3 DNA is TGTGCCAGCAGCGTAGAGTTGGGGGCATACTCACCCCTCCACTTT. It encodes CASSVELGAYSPLHF.

This clonotype has only a few counts. The chain carries TRBV9 and TRBJ2-1, with 9 nucleotides matching TRBD2. Germline CDR1 reads SGDLS; CDR2 reads YYNGEE. The V gene end was trimmed by 3 bases and the J gene end by 4 bases; junction bases not matched to a gene: 8. This CDR3 region has 16 residues. In nucleotides, the CDR3 is TGTGCCAGCAGCGAACGACTAGCGGCTGGATACAATGAGCAGTTCTTC. It encodes CASSERLAAGYNEQFF.

The chain recombines TRBV20-1 with TRBJ2-3; a possible D gene is TRBD2 (6 bases). The V gene lost 2 bases and the J gene lost 5 bases, with 11 bases spanning the gap. Germline V CDR1 and CDR2: DFQATT, SNEGSKA (reference sequence). The CDR3 covers 13 residues. CDR3 DNA: TGCAGTGCTAGACACCCCGGGGGAGATACGCAGTATTTT. This encodes CSARHPGGDTQYF.

A few counts support this clonotype. The chain recombines TRBV29-1 with TRBJ2-2; D unresolved. This CDR3 spans 15 amino acids. Germline loops: CDR1 SQVTM, CDR2 ANQGSEA. Between the trimmed V and J ends, which lost 6 bases and 0 bases, there was a span of 14 bases. CDR3 DNA sequence: TGCAGCGTCTCACTCCGACTGTCGAACACCGGGGAGCTGTTTTTT. Translated, it gives CSVSLRLSNTGELFF.

DNA of the CDR3: TGTGCCAGCACTGACTCGAGCTCGCATTCACCCCTCCACTTT. Protein sequence: CASTDSSSHSPLHF. The chain employs TRBV12-3 or TRBV12-4 and TRBJ1-6; D is undetermined. V was pared by 7 bases and J by 8 bases, with 15 bases between. CDR3 length: 14 amino acids.

There are a few counts of this clonotype. The chain joins TRBV7-9 to TRBJ1-5; D is uncertain. Looked up from germline, CDR1 is SEHNR and CDR2 is FQNEAQ (reference sequence). The CDR3 contains 12 residues. The ends were cut back, 7 bases at V and 3 bases at J, with 7 bases in the middle. CDR3 in amino acids: CASTVLNQPQHF. Here the CDR3 DNA reads TGTGCCAGCACCGTGCTCAATCAGCCCCAGCATTTT.

A few counts support this clonotype. This sequence joins TRBV27 and TRBJ1-5; TRBD1 is a possible D gene (6 bases). V was pared by 3 bases and J by 9 bases, with 9 bases between. Germline-derived CDR1 and CDR2 are MNHEY and SMNVEV (reference sequence). This CDR3 is built from 12 residues. The CDR3 is CASSFPGAPQHF. In DNA form, the CDR3 reads TGTGCCAGCAGTTTCCCGGGGGCGCCCCAGCATTTT.

The V call is TRBV4-1, the J call TRBJ2-3; 7 positions agree with TRBD2. Germline trimming cut 0 bases from V and 0 bases from J; bases unmatched to any gene: 15. Germline CDR1 and CDR2: MGHRA and YSYEKL. The CDR3 spans 20 residues. In DNA, the CDR3 is TGCGCCAGCAGCCAAGATTCGTCAGCGGGGCAGGTTCCTAGCACAGATACGCAGTATTTT. Translating gives CASSQDSSAGQVPSTDTQYF.

The chain has TRBV19 and TRBJ2-1, with D perhaps TRBD1 or TRBD2 (5 bases each). The CDR3 is 15 residues long. The germline V gene has CDR1 LNHDA and CDR2 SQIVND (reference sequence). Trimming took 6 bases from V and 7 from J, leaving 19 bases between them. This CDR3 is CASSLRVGSENEQFF. The CDR3 bases are TGTGCCAGTAGCCTCAGGGTTGGGAGTGAAAATGAGCAGTTCTTC.

This clonotype has a handful of counts. The chain employs TRBV24-1 and TRBJ2-1; 9 bases align to TRBD1. J lost 8 bases, V lost 1 base, and 5 bases had no gene match. This CDR3 is built from 15 residues. The germline gives CDR1 KGHDR, CDR2 SFDVKD. The CDR3 nucleotides read TGTGCCACCAGTGATTTAGGGACAGGGTCGGATGAGCAGTTCTTC. It specifies CATSDLGTGSDEQFF.

The chain combines TRBV10-3 with TRBJ1-6; D is ambiguous. CDR3 length: 12 amino acids. Germline V gene data show CDR1 as ENHRY and CDR2 as SYGVKD. V was trimmed by 11 bases and J by 10 bases, leaving 15 bases between them. The CDR3 loop is CAASEGSSPLHF. CDR3 nucleotide sequence: TGTGCCGCCTCCGAGGGTAGCTCACCCCTCCACTTT.

V and J are TRBV7-9 and TRBJ2-1; D is possibly TRBD2 (5 bases). The CDR3 spans 13 residues. With 8 bases removed from V and 5 bases from J, the gap between germline ends came to 13 bases. Germline-derived CDR1 and CDR2 are SEHNR and FQNEAQ (reference sequence). The CDR3 spells CASARTVDNEQFF. CDR3 nucleotides: TGTGCCAGCGCAAGGACTGTGGACAATGAGCAGTTCTTC.

This clonotype was counted a few times. The rearrangement links TRBV23-1 to TRBJ1-1; D is possibly TRBD1 (6 bases). TRBV23-1 is marked as an open reading frame, function uncertain. This CDR3 has 12 amino acids. Deletions cut 3 bases from V and 5 bases from J, with 7 bases between. CDR3 nucleotides: TGCGCCAGCAGTCATACAGGGACTGAAGCTTTCTTT. It codes for CASSHTGTEAFF.

Ten or more counts support this clonotype. The rearrangement uses TRBV7-2 and TRBJ1-2; D might be TRBD1 (5 bases). CDR3 length: 13 residues. Trimming shortened V by 7 bases and J by 8 bases, and 17 bases separated the two germline ends. The germline V gene has CDR1 SGHTA and CDR2 FQGNSA. The CDR3 here is CASTPDRPRGYTF. CDR3 nucleotide sequence: TGTGCCAGCACCCCCGACAGACCTCGGGGCTACACCTTC.

This chain joins TRBV20-1 and TRBJ2-3, with 7 positions matching TRBD2. Germline lookup yields CDR1 DFQATT and CDR2 SNEGSKA (reference sequence). With V trimmed by 4 bases and J by 5 bases, 9 bases remained unmatched. The CDR3 runs 14 residues. Written as DNA, the CDR3 is TGCAGTGCTACCTCGGCGGGGGTGGGAGATACGCAGTATTTT. As protein: CSATSAGVGDTQYF.

This clonotype appeared a few times. The gene calls are TRBV9 and TRBJ2-7; possible D gene TRBD2, 5 bases. The germline V gene has CDR1 SGDLS and CDR2 YYNGEE. The CDR3 runs to 15 residues. Trimming removed 2 bases from V and 0 bases from J, with 12 bases in between. This chain's CDR3 is CASSVGGPCSYEQYV. The CDR3 coding sequence is TGTGCCAGCAGCGTCGGCGGGCCCTGCTCCTACGAGCAGTACGTC.

The chain employs TRBV11-2 and TRBJ2-6; no clear D. V lost 5 bases and J lost 0, with 8 bases in between. CDR1 and CDR2 (germline): SGHAT, FQNNGV. The CDR3 loop spans 15 amino acids. CDR3 DNA: TGTGCCAGCAGCGGGCCCGGCTCTGGGGCCAACGTCCTGACTTTC. It yields the protein CASSGPGSGANVLTF.

The genes are TRBV6-2 or TRBV6-3 and TRBJ1-5; D perhaps matches TRBD1 (5 bases). Germline CDR1 and CDR2: MNHEY and SVGEGT. There are 14 residues in the CDR3. V was clipped by 4 bases and J by 5 bases, with 12 bases between them. CDR3 residues: CASSSRAVDQPQHF. The CDR3 coding sequence is TGTGCCAGCAGTTCCAGGGCGGTGGATCAGCCCCAGCATTTT.

This clonotype was detected a few times. The genes are TRBV24-1 and TRBJ2-1; 15 positions agree with TRBD2. This CDR3 contains 15 residues. Germline lookup yields CDR1 KGHDR and CDR2 SFDVKD. Losses at the gene ends were 6 bases for V and 10 bases for J; bases not matched to a gene: 6. In nucleotides, the CDR3 is TGTGCCACCAGTCGGTGGACTAGCGGGGGGGGCGAGCAGTTCTTC. This codes for CATSRWTSGGGEQFF.

This sequence joins TRBV6-2 or TRBV6-3 and TRBJ2-6; 8 bases agree with TRBD1. V dropped 5 bases and J dropped 0; count of bases not matched to a gene: 6. This CDR3 contains 17 residues. Germline CDR1 reads MNHEY; CDR2 reads SVGEGT. CDR3 coding DNA: TGTGCCAGCAGTCCCAGGGGGCCCCCCTCTGGGGCCAACGTCCTGACTTTC. It translates to CASSPRGPPSGANVLTF.

This clonotype turned up a few times. The chain joins TRBV7-6 to TRBJ2-5; 7 nucleotides align to TRBD2. Germline CDR1 SGHVS, CDR2 FNYEAQ. CDR3 length equals 14 residues. J was trimmed by 5 bases and V by 5 bases; bases with no gene match: 8. The CDR3 nucleotides read TGTGCCAGCAGCAGTCGTAGGCGGGGGGAGACCCAGTACTTC. This gives the protein CASSSRRRGETQYF. The whole variable domain, remainder taken from reference TRBV7-6 and TRBJ2-5, is GAGVSQSPRYKVTKRGQDVALRCDPISGHVSLYWYRQALGQGPEFLTYFNYEAQQDKSGLPNDRFSAERPEGSISTLTIQRTEQRDSAMYRCASSSRRRGETQYFGPGTRLLVL.

In this sample, this clonotype turned up a few times. The chain recombines TRBV20-1 with TRBJ1-3; a weak D match, TRBD1 (6 bases). The CDR3 spans 15 residues. Trimming cost V 7 bases and J 4 bases, with 20 bases left between them. Germline V CDR1 and CDR2: DFQATT, SNEGSKA (reference sequence). The CDR3 sequence is CSVRGKGDPGNTIYF. CDR3 coding DNA: TGCAGTGTCAGGGGTAAAGGGGATCCCGGAAACACCATATATTTT.

This clonotype was detected a few times. This chain joins TRBV7-2 and TRBJ1-4; D remains ambiguous. The CDR3 has 14 residues. Germline assignment: CDR1 SGHTA and CDR2 FQGNSA. Trimming removed 3 bases from V and 4 bases from J, with 9 bases in between. The CDR3: CASSFSSVNEKLFF. CDR3 nucleotides: TGTGCCAGCAGCTTTTCATCGGTTAATGAAAAACTGTTTTTT.

This clonotype was counted between two and nine times. The CDR3 reads CASSLEVGQGPSTDTQYF. In DNA, the CDR3 is TGTGCCAGCAGCTTGGAGGTTGGACAGGGTCCAAGCACAGATACGCAGTATTTT. This chain joins TRBV5-6 and TRBJ2-3; the match to TRBD1 covers 8 bases. Germline V gene lookup returns CDR1 SGHDT and CDR2 YYEEEE. J was trimmed by 0 bases and V by 0 bases; bases with no gene match: 9. The CDR3 sequence is 18 residues long.

J is TRBJ1-5 and V is TRBV20-1; D may be TRBD1 (5 bases). CDR1 DFQATT and CDR2 SNEGSKA come from the germline V gene (reference sequence). The CDR3 loop spans 14 amino acids. Trimming shortened V by 6 bases and J by 2 bases, and 14 bases separated the two germline ends. In nucleotides, the CDR3 is TGCAGTGCCACACAGGCCGAAGGCAATCAGCCCCAGCATTTT. Its protein is CSATQAEGNQPQHF.

The chain recombines TRBV11-2 with TRBJ2-1; 8 bases are a match to TRBD2. Losses at the gene ends were 5 bases for V and 7 bases for J; bases not matched to a gene: 10. Germline CDR1 SGHAT, CDR2 FQNNGV. The CDR3 has 15 residues. The CDR3, as DNA: TGTGCCAGCAGCCGACCCGGGACTAGACCTAATGAGCAGTTCTTC. Its translation: CASSRPGTRPNEQFF.

The V gene is TRBV10-3, the J gene TRBJ1-5; a weak D match, TRBD1 (6 bases). The V gene lost 10 bases and the J gene lost 5 bases, with 15 bases spanning the gap. The CDR3 contains 13 residues. CDR1 is ENHRY and CDR2 is SYGVKD in the germline V gene. CDR3 bases: TGTGCCACCACCGACAGGCTCGATCAGCCCCAGCATTTT. This gives the protein CATTDRLDQPQHF.

CDR3 loop: CASSFLAGGHEQFF. The CDR3 DNA is TGTGCCAGCAGCTTTCTAGCGGGGGGGCATGAGCAGTTCTTC. The rearrangement uses TRBV7-2 and TRBJ2-1, with TRBD2 identical over 12 bases. V lost 3 bases to trimming and J lost 8 bases; unmatched junction nucleotides: 2. In germline, CDR1 is SGHTA, CDR2 FQGNSA. The CDR3 runs 14 residues.

This clonotype has at least ten counts. This chain links TRBV7-2 with TRBJ2-3; D is unresolved. Per germline, CDR1 SGHTA and CDR2 FQGNSA. The V and J ends lost 2 bases and 5 bases respectively, with 11 bases between them. The CDR3 length is 14 residues. CDR3 DNA sequence: TGTGCCAGCAGCTTATCGGTACCCCGAGATACGCAGTATTTT. Its protein is CASSLSVPRDTQYF.

This CDR3 is CASSRSLAGELDTQYF. CDR3 coding DNA: TGCGCCAGCAGCCGATCCTTAGCGGGGGAGCTAGATACGCAGTATTTT. The chain couples TRBV5-1 to TRBJ2-3; 9 nucleotides align to TRBD2. V shed 4 bases, J shed 5 bases, and the junction held 11 bases outside the gene matches. Germline V gene data show CDR1 as SGHRS and CDR2 as YFSETQ. CDR3 length equals 16 residues.

The chain combines TRBV7-3 with TRBJ1-1, with no clear D. The CDR3 is made up of 13 amino acids. The germline gives CDR1 SGHTA, CDR2 FQGTGA. V was trimmed by 5 bases and J by 1 base, leaving 8 bases between them. For the CDR3, the DNA is TGTGCCAGCAGCCCCAAAACGAACACTGAAGCTTTCTTT. Translating it yields CASSPKTNTEAFF.

The rearrangement uses TRBV12-3 or TRBV12-4 and TRBJ2-5; TRBD2 matches 13 bases. The length of the CDR3 is 17 residues. V gave up 6 bases and J gave up 0 bases; unmatched junction bases: 7. The CDR3 is CASRAGLAGMYQETQYF. The CDR3, as DNA: TGTGCCAGCAGAGCGGGACTAGCGGGGATGTACCAAGAGACCCAGTACTTC.